This T cell receptor (beta chain) was sequenced in a study of spatial heterogeneity in lung cancer (dated by TCRdb to between 2018 and 2021). Looking at the study overall: More beta-chain than alpha-chain transcripts were consistently detected, likely reflecting higher beta-chain transcript abundance. Both alpha and beta chains were TCR-sequenced in hundreds of tumor regions, around 64 matched nontumor lung samples and 56 PBMC samples obtained at surgery. TCR alpha and beta repertoires were quantitatively compared across multiple tumor regions, matched nontumor lung and blood in non-small cell lung cancer. In the raw uncorrected reads, each unique combination of TCR and UMI appeared more than ten times on average. The study linked features of the TCR repertoire to counts of nonsynonymous mutations, which were determined by whole-exome sequencing of tumor tissue.

According to the study, the label for this sample's time point signals: sample taken at primary tumor resection. Without any cell sorting, TCR sequencing was performed on whole RNA extracted either from tumor and nontumor lung tissue or from cryopreserved PBMC samples. The donors were about 71 patients from the lung TRACERx cohort who had early-stage, untreated non-small cell lung cancer. A patient was chosen for TCR sequencing only when enough RNA was available from at least two tumor regions. The germline V gene encodes CDR1 MNHEY and CDR2 SMNVEV (reference sequence). Reading from cysteine to phenylalanine, the CDR3 counts 14 amino acids. The sequence is cut down to CDR3 DNA, 42 bases in frame from base 1. Between the V and J ends, shortened by 4 bases and 0 bases respectively, the junction contains 7 bases. For this clonotype: The target of this receptor is not known. No much larger clone is present one base from it, and per-base qualities are unavailable. This beta chain is an unintended read in a library built for alpha chains; its size means little.

Summary of the overall study and its limitations: Confirming at a functional level the hypothesis that regional TCRs recognize regional mutations was considered to require additional single-cell paired TCR alpha and beta sequencing. Ubiquitous expanded tumor TCRs showed up in blood more often at tumor resection than at routine follow-up.

Preparation of the library involved 5' RACE. The run used a NextSeq 500. The TCR library protocol attached a unique molecular identifier to each TCR cDNA molecule to allow correction of PCR and sequencing errors. Concerning the study's data processing: TCR identification, UMI-based error correction and CDR3 extraction were performed with Decombinator tools. Expanded TCRs were defined as those above a frequency of 2 per 1,000, corresponding to the top 1% of the tumor frequency distribution. Each repertoire was subsampled 100 times to 5,000 TCRs, after which Renyi diversity was computed with the R vegan package. To build CDR3 similarity networks, amino acid triplet string-kernel similarity was used, and CDR3s were connected when their pairwise similarity was above 0.82. The public reads were reprocessed in TCRdb via fastp at Q25 and MiXCR, keeping in-frame beta chains. Identical CDR3 proteins give one entry, which carries the most common genes and DNA. The V and J calls follow TCRdb's processing rather than the paper's. This sample has about 8,600 distinct CDR3 sequences in its table, and around 4.6% of those were observed once. Approximately 31% of the sample is in the top ten clones.

This chain joins TRBV27 to TRBJ1-5; TRBD1 is a weak D gene call, 5 bases matching. The origin of this receptor is a male donor with early-stage non-small cell lung cancer. The sequences come from PBMCs, collected at surgery. The CDR3 reads CASSYRYSNQPQHF. The nucleotide sequence reads as follows: TGTGCCAGCAGTTACAGGTATAGCAATCAGCCCCAGCATTTT.